The present entry profiles one T cell receptor beta chain with its context. Its antigen is not identified. Sample-barcoded 5' priming and a J-beta primer mix drove a second PCR of roughly 6 to 12 cycles. TCRdb called the 5' RACE reads again in MiXCR, with one record for every CDR3 protein. The sample has about 1.1 million distinct CDR3 sequences, about two fifths seen once. This entry is derived from a study of blood T cells in healthy people across ages. Overall study results and limits: A roughly linear age-dependent decrease characterized TCR beta diversity per million T cells.

V was shortened by 8 bases and J by 4 bases, with 24 bases between the two germline ends. The CDR3 loop spans 15 amino acids. CDR1 is GTSNPN, CDR2 SVGIG, per germline (reference sequence). This sequence joins TRBV30 and TRBJ2-7; maybe TRBD1 (6 bases). Source material: blood. The TCR was taken from a man in his late teens or twenties in good health. CDR3: CASQSYRDTRYEQYF. The CDR3 DNA follows: TGTGCCAGCCAAAGCTACCGGGACACCCGATACGAGCAGTACTTC.